This TCR beta chain derives from a study of T cell repertoires in cytomegalovirus infection. The overall study: Indicated by public TCR beta signatures were CMV infection and matching HLA type. Study-level results: Ex vivo, HLA-C-restricted CMV-specific TCR beta clonotypes prevailed over the rest of the response.

TCRdb reprocessed the reads with MiXCR, giving one entry per CDR3 protein. The sample carries about 920,000 distinct CDR3 sequences, less than 40% recorded once. V was trimmed by 0 bases and J by 1 base, leaving 12 bases between them. The CDR3 sequence is 16 residues long. Germline V gene data show CDR1 as LGHNA and CDR2 as YSLEER. This clonotype showed up just a few times. The antigen remains unidentified. The J gene is TRBJ1-2, the V gene TRBV4-3; D might be TRBD1 (6 bases). The receptor was isolated from a human donor in good health (CMV status not recorded). Some clones in this sample may be carry-over from other donors' samples. The starting material was cultured CD8+ T cells from PBMCs, obtained from culture after CMV antigen stimulation. CDR3 residues: CASSQETTGINYGYTF. CDR3 sequence (DNA): TGCGCCAGCAGCCAAGAAACGACAGGAATTAACTATGGCTACACCTTC.